This T cell receptor (beta chain) was captured by sequencing in a study of T cell changes during pregnancy in multiple sclerosis. The repertoire was sequenced with immunoSEQ multiplex PCR; TCRdb's copy has only in-frame clones and lacks some. The repertoire has approximately 87,000 clones, over 80% of them found once; the top ten carry approximately 0.43%. Germline assignment: CDR1 MDHEN and CDR2 SYDVKM. The V and J ends lost 4 bases and 2 bases respectively, with 12 bases between them. CDR3 length: 16 amino acids. The rearrangement links TRBV28 to TRBJ2-6; D is possibly TRBD1 (5 bases). This receptor was obtained from a female donor with multiple sclerosis, enrolled in a pregnancy study. The specimen comprised CD4+ T cells from peripheral blood mononuclear cells, sampled in the second trimester of pregnancy. The DNA of the CDR3 is TGTGCCAGCAGTTCAAATGACAGTCCTGGGGCCAACGTCCTGACTTTC. Residues: CASSSNDSPGANVLTF.